These 30 T cell receptor beta chains were sequenced from one sample in a study of cytomegalovirus exposure and HLA in healthy donors. PCR amplification relied on 60 Vbeta primers (plus 13 Jbeta primers). Some clones are missing from TCRdb's copy, which holds only in-frame ones; the method was immunoSEQ multiplex PCR. The sample yields some 120,000 clones, 81% seen once. The sequencing sample was made of PBMCs. The receptors shown here come from a young woman in good health and CMV-seronegative.

V and J are TRBV30 and TRBJ2-7; 10 bases fit TRBD2. From germline, CDR1 is GTSNPN and CDR2 SVGIG (reference sequence). After removal of 3 bases from V and 4 bases from J, the junction contained 9 bases not matched to a gene. This CDR3 comprises 15 residues. CDR3 loop: CAWSETSGEGYEQYF. CDR3 coding DNA: TGTGCCTGGAGCGAAACTAGCGGGGAGGGGTACGAGCAGTACTTC.

The gene calls are TRBV9 and TRBJ1-1; no definite D call. The CDR3 is 14 residues long. CDR1 is SGDLS and CDR2 is YYNGEE in the germline V gene. V was trimmed by 3 bases and J by 0 bases, leaving 9 bases between them. CDR3 protein: CASSGLQMNTEAFF. CDR3 DNA sequence: TGTGCCAGCAGCGGATTACAGATGAACACTGAAGCTTTCTTT.

The gene calls are TRBV7-2 and TRBJ2-7; weak D call: TRBD2 (6 bases). The CDR3 has 15 amino acids. Germline V lookup: CDR1 SGHTA, CDR2 FQGNSA. V was pared by 1 base and J by 6 bases, with 16 bases between. CDR3 nucleotide sequence: TGTGCCAGCAGCTTAGGTAGCGGACATACGGTCGAGCAGTACTTC. The encoded protein is CASSLGSGHTVEQYF.

This chain connects TRBV6-1 to TRBJ1-1; no clear D. The germline CDR1 and CDR2 sequences are MNHNS and SASEGT. This CDR3 spans 13 amino acids. V was pared by 1 base and J by 5 bases, with 8 bases between. CDR3 in DNA: TGTGCCAGCAGTGAAGGCGTAGCAACTGAAGCTTTCTTT. Encoded protein: CASSEGVATEAFF.

This rearrangement joins TRBV9 to TRBJ2-7; D may be TRBD1 (5 bases). The length of the CDR3 is 16 residues. The germline CDR1 and CDR2 sequences are SGDLS and YYNGEE. Trimming removed 4 bases from V and 0 bases from J, with 17 bases in between. As DNA, the CDR3 is TGTGCCAGCAGCTCCGCCCAGGGCGTTAGCTCCTACGAGCAGTACTTC. Translation gives CASSSAQGVSSYEQYF.

The chain joins TRBV18 to TRBJ1-5, with D unclear. Germline V gene data show CDR1 as KGHSH and CDR2 as LQKENI. The ends were cut back, 1 base at V and 3 bases at J, with 4 bases in the middle. The CDR3 has 13 residues. CDR3 DNA sequence: TGTGCCAGCTCACCACTCCTCAATCAGCCCCAGCATTTT. This sequence encodes CASSPLLNQPQHF.

The V and J genes are TRBV6-1 and TRBJ2-7; 7 bases match TRBD1. This CDR3 region has 14 residues. Trimming at V came to 5 bases and at J to 4 bases, leaving 8 bases not matched to a gene. Per germline, CDR1 MNHNS and CDR2 SASEGT. CDR3: CASSPRQGGYEQYF. In DNA form, the CDR3 reads TGTGCCAGCAGTCCTCGACAGGGCGGTTACGAGCAGTACTTC.

V is TRBV5-4 and J is TRBJ2-3; 14 nucleotides line up with TRBD2. The CDR3 covers 17 residues. V gave up 2 bases and J gave up 10 bases; unmatched junction bases: 12. Germline CDR1 reads SGHNT; CDR2 reads YYREEE (reference sequence). CDR3 loop: CASSFGGTSGSRLSQYF. The CDR3 DNA follows: TGTGCCAGCAGCTTCGGTGGGACTAGCGGGAGCCGGCTCTCGCAGTATTTT.

V usage is TRBV5-1 and J usage is TRBJ2-7; 9 bases map to TRBD1. This CDR3 is built from 13 residues. After removal of 4 bases from V and 7 bases from J, the junction contained 6 bases not matched to a gene. Germline CDR1 is SGHRS and CDR2 is YFSETQ. The CDR3 loop is CASSMGQGGEQYF. For the CDR3, the DNA is TGCGCCAGCAGCATGGGACAGGGAGGTGAGCAGTACTTC.

V usage is TRBV18 and J usage is TRBJ1-2; D gene ambiguous. V was shortened by 2 bases and J by 8 bases, with 12 bases between the two germline ends. Looked up from germline, CDR1 is KGHSH and CDR2 is LQKENI. The CDR3 contains 13 residues. Written as DNA, the CDR3 is TGTGCCAGCTCACCAGGCAGGATCGCGGGCTACACCTTC. Translating it yields CASSPGRIAGYTF.

The chain carries TRBV18 and TRBJ2-5; D is ambiguous. The germline gives CDR1 KGHSH, CDR2 LQKENI. CDR3 length: 13 amino acids. V was clipped by 8 bases and J by 1 base, with 11 bases between them. The chain's CDR3 is CASNVVSQETQYF. The CDR3 bases are TGTGCCAGCAACGTAGTGTCCCAAGAGACCCAGTACTTC. Drawing the rest from reference TRBV18 and TRBJ2-5, the complete variable domain is NAGVMQNPRHLVRRRGQEARLRCSPMKGHSHVYWYRQLPEEGLKFMVYLQKENIIDESGMPKERFSAEFPKEGPSILRIQQVVRGDSAAYFCASNVVSQETQYFGPGTRLLVL.

The rearrangement links TRBV18 to TRBJ1-5; D is undetermined. Germline CDR1 and CDR2: KGHSH and LQKENI. Trimming removed 0 bases at V and 2 bases at J, with 8 bases between. The CDR3 totals 15 residues. CDR3 coding DNA: TGTGCCAGCTCACCACCCCACGGAGGCAATCAGCCCCAGCATTTT. Its translation: CASSPPHGGNQPQHF.

This clone was detected only once. The rearrangement links TRBV7-9 to TRBJ2-1; 8 nucleotides align to TRBD1. Trimming took 4 bases from V and 5 from J; bases not matched to a gene: 7. This CDR3 has 15 residues. Germline CDR1 is SEHNR and CDR2 is FQNEAQ (reference sequence). CDR3 region: CASSSDRVFNNEQFF. CDR3 nucleotides: TGTGCCAGCAGCTCGGACAGGGTCTTTAACAATGAGCAGTTCTTC.

The chain uses TRBV5-1 and TRBJ2-7; 8 bases are shared with TRBD1. In germline, CDR1 is SGHRS, CDR2 YFSETQ. The CDR3 is 15 residues long. V shed 0 bases and J 2 bases; nucleotides not matched to a gene: 4. The CDR3 DNA reads as TGCGCCAGCAGCTTGGGGCAGGGGGCCACCTACGAGCAGTACTTC. Translating it yields CASSLGQGATYEQYF.

The CDR3 spells CASSSPGTPSYEQYF. The CDR3, as DNA: TGTGCCAGCAGCTCCCCCGGGACTCCCTCCTACGAGCAGTACTTC. The chain links TRBV5-4 to TRBJ2-7, with a possible D match to TRBD2 (6 bases). Trimming took 3 bases from V and 0 from J, leaving 13 bases between them. The V gene's germline CDR1 is SGHNT and CDR2 YYREEE (reference sequence). The CDR3 length is 15 residues.

The genes are TRBV6-1 and TRBJ1-2, with D possibly being TRBD1 (6 bases). This CDR3 contains 13 residues. CDR1 is MNHNS, CDR2 SASEGT, per germline. Trimming took off 8 bases at V and 5 bases at J, with 15 bases between the two ends. DNA for the CDR3: TGTGCCAGCTACTTCGGGGGGGCGTATGGCTACACCTTC. Its translation is CASYFGGAYGYTF.

V is TRBV30 and J is TRBJ2-7, with D possibly TRBD2 on 5 matching bases. V lost 7 bases and J lost 4, with 20 bases in between. Per germline, CDR1 GTSNPN and CDR2 SVGIG (reference sequence). CDR3 size: 14 residues. The CDR3 is CASGRGTTIYEQYF. The CDR3 coding sequence is TGTGCCTCTGGCCGGGGAACCACAATATACGAGCAGTACTTC.

The V call is TRBV4-1, the J call TRBJ2-1, with 10 bases lining up with TRBD2. V trimming: 4 bases; J trimming: 7 bases; junction bases outside the gene matches: 7. Germline V gene sequence: CDR1 MGHRA, CDR2 YSYEKL. The CDR3 contains 15 residues. The CDR3 protein is CASSRLAGVGNEQFF. CDR3 nucleotides: TGCGCCAGCAGCCGGCTAGCGGGAGTAGGGAATGAGCAGTTCTTC.

This chain joins TRBV19 and TRBJ2-3; D is unclear. With 8 bases removed from V and 0 bases from J, the gap between germline ends came to 6 bases. This CDR3 is built from 12 residues. CDR1 is LNHDA, CDR2 SQIVND, per germline (reference sequence). This CDR3 is CASSVSTDTQYF. The CDR3 nucleotides read TGTGCCAGTTCCGTGAGCACAGATACGCAGTATTTT.

V gene TRBV30 combines with J gene TRBJ1-2; TRBD1 agrees at 8 bases. This CDR3 comprises 15 residues. Germline V gene sequence: CDR1 GTSNPN, CDR2 SVGIG (reference sequence). Trimming took 3 bases from V and 4 from J; bases not matched to a gene: 10. The CDR3 spells CAWRDDRGRAYGYTF. As DNA, the CDR3 is TGTGCCTGGAGGGACGACAGGGGACGGGCCTATGGCTACACCTTC.

The chain has TRBV29-1 and TRBJ2-3, with TRBD2 matching over 8 bases. Germline CDR1 SQVTM, CDR2 ANQGSEA. Germline trimming cut 2 bases from V and 6 bases from J; bases unmatched to any gene: 10. The length of the CDR3 is 15 residues. CDR3 nucleotide sequence: TGCAGCGTTGAATCTAACGGGAGGGCCGGGGATACGCAGTATTTT. Protein product: CSVESNGRAGDTQYF.

This rearrangement joins TRBV6-5 to TRBJ2-1; 9 nucleotides match TRBD1. V lost 2 bases, J lost 7 bases, and 6 bases stayed unmatched. The CDR3 totals 15 residues. CDR1 MNHEY and CDR2 SVGAGI come from the germline V gene. CDR3 in amino acids: CASSYVQGAPNEQFF. Here the CDR3 DNA reads TGTGCCAGCAGTTACGTACAGGGGGCCCCGAATGAGCAGTTCTTC.

V is TRBV6-5 and J is TRBJ2-1; D perhaps matches TRBD2 (5 bases). This CDR3 is 12 amino acids long. Germline values: CDR1 MNHEY, CDR2 SVGAGI. Trimming took 7 bases from V and 7 from J, leaving 11 bases between them. CDR3 coding DNA: TGTGCCAGCAATTCCCCGGGGAATGAGCAGTTCTTC. As protein: CASNSPGNEQFF.

The rearrangement links TRBV10-3 to TRBJ2-3; 9 nucleotides match TRBD1. The CDR3 has 17 amino acids. J gave up 1 base and V 10 bases, and 15 bases lay outside the gene matches. Germline loops: CDR1 ENHRY, CDR2 SYGVKD. The CDR3 nucleotides are TGTGCCACTACGGACAGGGGTGGGGGGGGAGGCACAGATACGCAGTATTTT. Its protein is CATTDRGGGGGTDTQYF.

The chain couples TRBV6-6 to TRBJ1-1; 7 positions match TRBD1. Germline CDR1 is MNHNY and CDR2 is SVGAGI (reference sequence). This CDR3 contains 15 residues. J gave up 2 bases and V 1 base, and 4 bases lay outside the gene matches. The DNA for the CDR3 is TGTGCCAGCAGTTACTATACAGGGGCAAACACTGAAGCTTTCTTT. This gives the protein CASSYYTGANTEAFF.

This clone came up a few times. The chain recombines TRBV12-5 with TRBJ2-6; TRBD1 aligns across 10 bases. In germline, CDR1 is LGHNT, CDR2 FRNRAP. V lost 0 bases, J lost 0 bases, and 5 bases stayed unmatched. There are 19 residues in the CDR3. The CDR3 coding sequence is TGTGCTAGTGGTTTGGTATTGTGGGACAGGGGCTCTGGGGCCAACGTCCTGACTTTC. This codes for CASGLVLWDRGSGANVLTF.

This clone has only one observation. J is TRBJ2-3 and V is TRBV5-1, with 13 bases fitting TRBD2. Germline V CDR1 and CDR2: SGHRS, YFSETQ. The CDR3 totals 15 residues. V was clipped by 3 bases and J by 4 bases; unmatched bases: 2. For the CDR3, the DNA is TGCGCCAGCAGCTCACTAGCGGGGGGGGCAGATACGCAGTATTTT. Protein: CASSSLAGGADTQYF. Filled out from reference TRBV5-1 and TRBJ2-3, the complete variable domain reads KAGVTQTPRYLIKTRGQQVTLSCSPISGHRSVSWYQQTPGQGLQFLFEYFSETQRNKGNFPGRFSGRQFSNSRSEMNVSTLELGDSALYLCASSSLAGGADTQYFGPGTRLTVL.

This CDR3 is CASSPQTSGSYEQYF. The DNA of the CDR3 is TGTGCCAGCAGTCCACAGACTAGCGGCTCCTACGAGCAGTACTTC. The J gene is TRBJ2-7, the V gene TRBV7-9; 9 positions agree with TRBD2. V lost 6 bases, J lost 0 bases, and 6 bases stayed unmatched. The CDR3 contains 15 residues. Germline V CDR1 and CDR2: SEHNR, FQNEAQ (reference sequence).

The V and J genes are TRBV6-5 and TRBJ2-7; D gene ambiguous. The V and J ends lost 0 bases and 1 base respectively, with 10 bases between them. The CDR3 totals 15 residues. The germline V gene encodes CDR1 MNHEY and CDR2 SVGAGI. CDR3 nucleotide sequence: TGTGCCAGCAGTTACTCGATGGAGAGGTCCTACGAGCAGTACTTC. Its protein is CASSYSMERSYEQYF.

J is TRBJ2-1 and V is TRBV2, with D unresolved. Germline V gene data show CDR1 as SNHLY and CDR2 as FYNNEI. Trimming took off 4 bases at V and 0 bases at J, with 13 bases between the two ends. The CDR3 spans 16 residues. CDR3 protein: CASSGGSPSSYNEQFF. The CDR3, as DNA: TGTGCCAGCAGTGGAGGAAGTCCCAGCTCCTACAATGAGCAGTTCTTC. Filled out from reference TRBV2 and TRBJ2-1, the complete variable domain reads EPEVTQTPSHQVTQMGQEVILRCVPISNHLYFYWYRQILGQKVEFLVSFYNNEISEKSEIFDDQFSVERPDGSNFTLKIRSTKLEDSAMYFCASSGGSPSSYNEQFFGPGTRLTVL.